This TCR beta chain originates from a study of cytomegalovirus exposure and HLA in healthy donors. General study results and limits: Researchers counted roughly 150 TCR beta chains as cytomegalovirus-associated.

The PCR was carried out with 60 Vbeta primers and 13 Jbeta primers. Only in-frame clones appear in the TCRdb table, and some are missing; sequencing was by immunoSEQ multiplex PCR. The table includes 65,000 to 85,000 clones, around 84% detected once. Points on this clone: The antigen remains unidentified.

The receptor was isolated from a woman aged 40 to 49 in good health and CMV-seropositive. The sequenced material came from PBMCs.

As DNA, the CDR3 is TGCGCCAGCTCGGACAGGGTCGACGAGCAGTACTTC. Translating it yields CASSDRVDEQYF. The chain couples TRBV10-2 to TRBJ2-7; 8 positions agree with TRBD1. Germline CDR1 reads WSHSY; CDR2 reads SAAADI. The J segment lost 5 bases and the V segment lost 8 bases, leaving 5 bases of the junction unmatched. This CDR3 is 12 amino acids long.